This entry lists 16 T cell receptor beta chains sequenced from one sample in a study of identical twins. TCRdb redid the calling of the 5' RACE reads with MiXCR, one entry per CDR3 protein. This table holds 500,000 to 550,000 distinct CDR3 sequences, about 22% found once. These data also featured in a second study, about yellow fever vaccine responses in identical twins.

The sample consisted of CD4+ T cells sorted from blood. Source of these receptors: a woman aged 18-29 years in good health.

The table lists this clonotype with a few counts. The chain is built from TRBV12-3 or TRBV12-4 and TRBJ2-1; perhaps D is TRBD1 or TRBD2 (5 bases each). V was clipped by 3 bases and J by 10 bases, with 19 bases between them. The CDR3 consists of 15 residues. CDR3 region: CASSFRSGQNSEQFF. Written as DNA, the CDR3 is TGTGCCAGCAGTTTCAGGAGCGGACAAAATTCCGAGCAGTTCTTC.

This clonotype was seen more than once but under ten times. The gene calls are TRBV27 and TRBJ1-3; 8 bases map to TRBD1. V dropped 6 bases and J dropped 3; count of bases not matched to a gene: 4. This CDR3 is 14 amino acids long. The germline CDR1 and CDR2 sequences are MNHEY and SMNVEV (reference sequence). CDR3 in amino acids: CASREGQVGNTIYF. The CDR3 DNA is TGTGCCAGCAGGGAGGGACAGGTTGGAAACACCATATATTTT.

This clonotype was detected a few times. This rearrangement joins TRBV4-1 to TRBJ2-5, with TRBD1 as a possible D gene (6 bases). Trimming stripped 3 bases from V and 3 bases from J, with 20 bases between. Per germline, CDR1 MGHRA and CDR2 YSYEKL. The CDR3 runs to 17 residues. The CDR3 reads CASSHWGSGTTKETQYF. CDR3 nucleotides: TGCGCCAGCAGCCACTGGGGTTCCGGGACAACAAAAGAGACCCAGTACTTC.

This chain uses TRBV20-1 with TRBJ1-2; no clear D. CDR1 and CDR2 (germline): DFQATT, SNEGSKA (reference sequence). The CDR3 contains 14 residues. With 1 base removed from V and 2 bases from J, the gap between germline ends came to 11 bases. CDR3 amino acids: CSARGGGSNYGYTF. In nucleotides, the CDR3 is TGCAGTGCTAGAGGAGGTGGATCAAACTATGGCTACACCTTC.

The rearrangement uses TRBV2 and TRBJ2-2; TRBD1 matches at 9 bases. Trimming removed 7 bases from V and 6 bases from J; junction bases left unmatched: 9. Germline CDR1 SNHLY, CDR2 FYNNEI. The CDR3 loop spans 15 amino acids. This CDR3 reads CASTTGTGFSGELFF. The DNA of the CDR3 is TGTGCCAGCACAACCGGGACAGGGTTTTCCGGGGAGCTGTTTTTT.

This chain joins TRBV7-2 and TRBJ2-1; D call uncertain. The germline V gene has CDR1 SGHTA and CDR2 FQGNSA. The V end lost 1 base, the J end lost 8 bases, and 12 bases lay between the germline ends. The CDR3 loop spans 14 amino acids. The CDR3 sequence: CASSLVADRDEQFF. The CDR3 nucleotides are TGTGCCAGCAGCTTAGTGGCAGACCGGGATGAGCAGTTCTTC.

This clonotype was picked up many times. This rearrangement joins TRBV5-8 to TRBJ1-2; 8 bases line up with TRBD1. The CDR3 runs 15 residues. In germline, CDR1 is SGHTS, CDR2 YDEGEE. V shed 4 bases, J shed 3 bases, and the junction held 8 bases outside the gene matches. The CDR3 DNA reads TGTGCCAGCAGCAAGAACCAGGGGGCTTACTATGGCTACACCTTC. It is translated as CASSKNQGAYYGYTF.

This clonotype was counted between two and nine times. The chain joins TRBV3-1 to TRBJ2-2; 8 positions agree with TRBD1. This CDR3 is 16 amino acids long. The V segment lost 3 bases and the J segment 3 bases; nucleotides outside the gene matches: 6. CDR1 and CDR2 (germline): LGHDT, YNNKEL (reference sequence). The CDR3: CASSQPRGLDTGELFF. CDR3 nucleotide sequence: TGTGCCAGCAGCCAGCCCAGGGGGCTTGACACCGGGGAGCTGTTTTTT.

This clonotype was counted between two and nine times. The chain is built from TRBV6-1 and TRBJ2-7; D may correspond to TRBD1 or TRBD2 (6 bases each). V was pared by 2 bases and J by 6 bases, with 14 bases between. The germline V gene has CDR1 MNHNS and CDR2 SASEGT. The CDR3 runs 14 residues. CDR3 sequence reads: CASSELLGGGEQYV. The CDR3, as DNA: TGTGCCAGCAGTGAATTATTGGGGGGCGGCGAGCAGTACGTC.

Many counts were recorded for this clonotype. Written as DNA, the CDR3 is TGCGCCAGCAGCTTGGGACTAGCATCCTACAATGAGCAGTTCTTC. Its translation is CASSLGLASYNEQFF. J is TRBJ2-1 and V is TRBV5-1; 7 bases fit TRBD2. V trimming: 0 bases; J trimming: 1 base; junction bases outside the gene matches: 1. The CDR3 is 15 residues long. CDR1 is SGHRS, CDR2 YFSETQ, per germline.

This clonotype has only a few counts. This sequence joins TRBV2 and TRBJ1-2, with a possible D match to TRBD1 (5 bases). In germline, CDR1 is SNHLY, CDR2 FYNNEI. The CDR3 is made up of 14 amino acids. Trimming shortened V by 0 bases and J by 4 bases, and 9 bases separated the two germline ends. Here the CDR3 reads CASSEAGRTYGYTF. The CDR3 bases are TGTGCCAGCAGTGAAGCGGGACGGACCTATGGCTACACCTTC.

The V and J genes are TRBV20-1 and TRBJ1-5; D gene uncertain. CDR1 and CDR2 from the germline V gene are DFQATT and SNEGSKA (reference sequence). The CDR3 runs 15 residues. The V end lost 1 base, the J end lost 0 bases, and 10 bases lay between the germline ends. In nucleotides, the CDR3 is TGCAGTGCTAGAGTTACTCCGTATAGCAATCAGCCCCAGCATTTT. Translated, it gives CSARVTPYSNQPQHF.

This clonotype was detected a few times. CDR3 residues: CASSSDRSIAKNIQYF. CDR3 DNA: TGTGCCAGCAGTTCGGACCGTTCTATAGCCAAAAACATTCAGTACTTC. The gene calls are TRBV5-5 and TRBJ2-4; D gene unclear. Germline lookup yields CDR1 SGHKS and CDR2 YYEKEE (reference sequence). CDR3 length: 16 amino acids. Trimming removed 5 bases at V and 0 bases at J, with 15 bases between.

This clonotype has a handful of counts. CDR3 nucleotide sequence: TGTGCCAGCACCCTACTAGTCTTGAATGAGCAGTTCTTC. Translation gives CASTLLVLNEQFF. The V and J genes are TRBV5-6 and TRBJ2-1; D is possibly TRBD2 (5 bases). CDR1 is SGHDT and CDR2 is YYEEEE in the germline V gene. The length of the CDR3 is 13 residues. V was clipped by 6 bases and J by 7 bases, with 14 bases between them.

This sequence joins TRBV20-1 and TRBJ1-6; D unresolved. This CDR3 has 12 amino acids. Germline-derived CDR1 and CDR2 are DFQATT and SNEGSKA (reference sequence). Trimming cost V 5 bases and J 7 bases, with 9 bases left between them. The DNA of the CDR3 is TGCAGTGCTGCCCCCCCCAATTCACCCCTCCACTTT. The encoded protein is CSAAPPNSPLHF.

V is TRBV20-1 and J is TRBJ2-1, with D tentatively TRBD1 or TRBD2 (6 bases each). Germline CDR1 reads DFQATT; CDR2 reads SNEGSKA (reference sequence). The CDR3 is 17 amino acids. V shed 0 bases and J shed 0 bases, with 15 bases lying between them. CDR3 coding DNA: TGCAGTGCTAGAGATTGGAGGGACACCTACTCCTACAATGAGCAGTTCTTC. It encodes CSARDWRDTYSYNEQFF.